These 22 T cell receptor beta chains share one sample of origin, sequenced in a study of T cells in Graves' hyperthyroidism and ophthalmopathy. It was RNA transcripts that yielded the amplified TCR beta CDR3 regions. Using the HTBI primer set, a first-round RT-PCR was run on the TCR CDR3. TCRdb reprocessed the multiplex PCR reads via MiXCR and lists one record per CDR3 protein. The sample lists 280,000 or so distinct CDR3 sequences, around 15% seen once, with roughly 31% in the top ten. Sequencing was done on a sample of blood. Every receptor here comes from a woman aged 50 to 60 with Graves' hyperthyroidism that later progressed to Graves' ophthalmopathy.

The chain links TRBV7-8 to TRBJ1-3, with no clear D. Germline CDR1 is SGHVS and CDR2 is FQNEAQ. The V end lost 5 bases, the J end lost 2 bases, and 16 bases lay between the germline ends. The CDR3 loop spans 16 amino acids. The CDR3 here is CASSPALSLAGNTIYF. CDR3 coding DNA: TGTGCCAGCAGCCCCGCCCTGTCGCTAGCTGGAAACACCATATATTTT.

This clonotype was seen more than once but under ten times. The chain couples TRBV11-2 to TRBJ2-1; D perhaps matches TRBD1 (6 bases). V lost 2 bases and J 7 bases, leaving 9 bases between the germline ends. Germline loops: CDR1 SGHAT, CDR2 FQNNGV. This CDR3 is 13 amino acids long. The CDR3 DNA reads TGTGCCAGCAGCTTATTTAGGGGGAATGAGCAGTTCTTC. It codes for CASSLFRGNEQFF.

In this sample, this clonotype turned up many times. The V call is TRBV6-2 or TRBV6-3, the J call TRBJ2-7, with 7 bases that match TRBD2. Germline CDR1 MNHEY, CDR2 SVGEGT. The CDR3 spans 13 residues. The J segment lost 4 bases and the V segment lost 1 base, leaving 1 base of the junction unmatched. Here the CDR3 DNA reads TGTGCCAGCAGTTACTGGGGAGGGTACGAGCAGTACTTC. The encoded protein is CASSYWGGYEQYF.

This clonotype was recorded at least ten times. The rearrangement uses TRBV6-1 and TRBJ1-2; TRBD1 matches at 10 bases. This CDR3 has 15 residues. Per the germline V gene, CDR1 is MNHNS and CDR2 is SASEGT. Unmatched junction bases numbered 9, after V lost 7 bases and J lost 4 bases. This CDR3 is CASTTGQGYRYGYTF. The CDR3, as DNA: TGTGCCAGCACCACGGGACAGGGGTACCGCTATGGCTACACCTTC.

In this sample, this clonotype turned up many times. CDR3 DNA: TGTGCCAGCAGTCTCCGGACACCTAGCACAGATACGCAGTATTTT. Protein product: CASSLRTPSTDTQYF. V is TRBV27 and J is TRBJ2-3, with D maybe TRBD1 (5 bases). CDR1 is MNHEY, CDR2 SMNVEV, per germline (reference sequence). V lost 5 bases and J lost 0, with 12 bases in between. This CDR3 spans 15 amino acids.

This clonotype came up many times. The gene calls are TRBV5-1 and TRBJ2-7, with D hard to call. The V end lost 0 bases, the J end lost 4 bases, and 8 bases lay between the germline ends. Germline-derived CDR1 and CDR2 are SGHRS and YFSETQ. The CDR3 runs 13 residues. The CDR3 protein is CASSLAAMYEQYF. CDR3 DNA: TGCGCCAGCAGCTTGGCGGCGATGTACGAGCAGTACTTC. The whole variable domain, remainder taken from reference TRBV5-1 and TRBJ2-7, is KAGVTQTPRYLIKTRGQQVTLSCSPISGHRSVSWYQQTPGQGLQFLFEYFSETQRNKGNFPGRFSGRQFSNSRSEMNVSTLELGDSALYLCASSLAAMYEQYFGPGTRLTVT.

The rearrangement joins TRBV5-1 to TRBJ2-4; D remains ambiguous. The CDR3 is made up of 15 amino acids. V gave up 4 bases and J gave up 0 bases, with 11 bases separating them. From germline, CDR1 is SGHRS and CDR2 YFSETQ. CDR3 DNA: TGCGCCAGCAGCATCCTAGGGCTAGCCAAAAACATTCAGTACTTC. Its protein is CASSILGLAKNIQYF. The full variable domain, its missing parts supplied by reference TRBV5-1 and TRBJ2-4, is KAGVTQTPRYLIKTRGQQVTLSCSPISGHRSVSWYQQTPGQGLQFLFEYFSETQRNKGNFPGRFSGRQFSNSRSEMNVSTLELGDSALYLCASSILGLAKNIQYFGAGTRLSVL.

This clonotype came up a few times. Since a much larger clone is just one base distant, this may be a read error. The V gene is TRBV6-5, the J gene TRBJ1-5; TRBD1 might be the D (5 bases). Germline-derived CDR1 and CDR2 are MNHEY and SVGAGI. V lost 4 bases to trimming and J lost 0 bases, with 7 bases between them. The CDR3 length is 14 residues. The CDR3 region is CASSFGTSNQPQHF. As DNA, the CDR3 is TGTGCCAGCAGTTTTGGGACTAGCAATCAGCCCCAGCATTTT.

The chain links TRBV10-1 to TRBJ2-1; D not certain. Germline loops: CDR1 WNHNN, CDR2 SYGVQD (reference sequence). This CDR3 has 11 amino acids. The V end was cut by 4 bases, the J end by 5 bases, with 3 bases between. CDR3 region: CASSGDNEQFF. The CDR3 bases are TGCGCCAGCAGTGGAGACAATGAGCAGTTCTTC.

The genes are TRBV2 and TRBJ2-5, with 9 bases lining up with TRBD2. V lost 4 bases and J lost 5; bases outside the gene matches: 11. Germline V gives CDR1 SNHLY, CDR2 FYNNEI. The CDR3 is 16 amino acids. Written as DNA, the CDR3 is TGTGCCAGCAGTGGGGGGCCGGGACTAGCAGGGGAGACCCAGTACTTC. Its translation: CASSGGPGLAGETQYF.

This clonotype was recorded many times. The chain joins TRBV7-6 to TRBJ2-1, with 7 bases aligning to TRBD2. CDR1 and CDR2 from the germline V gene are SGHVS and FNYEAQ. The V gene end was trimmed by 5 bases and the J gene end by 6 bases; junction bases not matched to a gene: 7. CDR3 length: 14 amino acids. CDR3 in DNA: TGTGCCAGCAGCCCCGGGGCTAGCGGCAATGAGCAGTTCTTC. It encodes CASSPGASGNEQFF.

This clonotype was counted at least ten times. The CDR3, as DNA: TGTGCCAGCAGGTCCTTTGCAGCTTACGAGCAGTACTTC. The encoded protein is CASRSFAAYEQYF. The chain combines TRBV12-3 or TRBV12-4 with TRBJ2-7; D remains ambiguous. This CDR3 has 13 residues. V lost 6 bases and J lost 4, with 13 bases in between.

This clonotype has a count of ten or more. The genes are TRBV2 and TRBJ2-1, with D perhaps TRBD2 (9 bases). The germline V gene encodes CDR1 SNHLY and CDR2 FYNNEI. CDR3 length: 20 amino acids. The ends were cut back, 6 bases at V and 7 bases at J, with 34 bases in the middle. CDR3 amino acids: CASRAGTGTFSGSFINEQFF. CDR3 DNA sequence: TGTGCCAGCAGGGCCGGGACAGGAACTTTTAGCGGGAGTTTTATTAATGAGCAGTTCTTC.

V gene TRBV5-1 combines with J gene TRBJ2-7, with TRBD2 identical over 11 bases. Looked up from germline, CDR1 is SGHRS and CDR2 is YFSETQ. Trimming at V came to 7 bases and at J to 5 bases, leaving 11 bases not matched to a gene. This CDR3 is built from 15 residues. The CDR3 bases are TGCGCCAGCGCACCCGGGACTAGCGGTTCCGACGAGCAGTACTTC. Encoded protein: CASAPGTSGSDEQYF.

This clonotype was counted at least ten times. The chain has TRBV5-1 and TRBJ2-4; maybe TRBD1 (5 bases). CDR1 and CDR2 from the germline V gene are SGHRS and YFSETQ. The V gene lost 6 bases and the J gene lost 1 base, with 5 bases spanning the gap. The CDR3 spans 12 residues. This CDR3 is CASKGAKNIQYF. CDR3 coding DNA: TGCGCCAGCAAGGGGGCCAAAAACATTCAGTACTTC.

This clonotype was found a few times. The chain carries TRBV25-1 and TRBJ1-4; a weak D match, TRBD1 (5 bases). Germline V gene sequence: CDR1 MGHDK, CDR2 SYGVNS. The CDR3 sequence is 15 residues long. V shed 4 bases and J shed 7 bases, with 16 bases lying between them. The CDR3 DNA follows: TGTGCCAGCAGTGCCCTCGGGGCAGCGGGTGAAAAACTGTTTTTT. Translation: CASSALGAAGEKLFF.

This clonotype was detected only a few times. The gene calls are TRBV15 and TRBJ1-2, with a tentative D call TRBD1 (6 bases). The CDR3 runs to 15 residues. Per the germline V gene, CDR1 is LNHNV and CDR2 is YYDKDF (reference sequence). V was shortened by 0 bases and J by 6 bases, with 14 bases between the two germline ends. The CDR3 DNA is TGTGCCACCAGCAGAGATTTGGGGGCGACGGATGGCTACACCTTC. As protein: CATSRDLGATDGYTF.

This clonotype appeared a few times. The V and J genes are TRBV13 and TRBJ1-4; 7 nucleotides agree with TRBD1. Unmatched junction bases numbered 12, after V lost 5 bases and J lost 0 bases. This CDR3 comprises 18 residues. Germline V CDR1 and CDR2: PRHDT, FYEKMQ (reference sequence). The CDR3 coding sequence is TGTGCCAGCAGCCGGACCTATGGGACAGCTGCAACTAATGAAAAACTGTTTTTT. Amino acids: CASSRTYGTAATNEKLFF. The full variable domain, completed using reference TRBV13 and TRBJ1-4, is AAGVIQSPRHLIKEKRETATLKCYPIPRHDTVYWYQQGPGQDPQFLISFYEKMQSDKGSIPDRFSAQQFSDYHSELNMSSLELGDSALYFCASSRTYGTAATNEKLFFGSGTQLSVL.

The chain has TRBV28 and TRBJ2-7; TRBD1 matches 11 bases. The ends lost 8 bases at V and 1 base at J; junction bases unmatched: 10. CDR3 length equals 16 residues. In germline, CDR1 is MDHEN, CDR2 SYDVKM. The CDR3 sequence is CASGSWTGGGSYEQYF. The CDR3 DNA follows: TGTGCCAGCGGGTCTTGGACAGGGGGCGGTTCCTACGAGCAGTACTTC.

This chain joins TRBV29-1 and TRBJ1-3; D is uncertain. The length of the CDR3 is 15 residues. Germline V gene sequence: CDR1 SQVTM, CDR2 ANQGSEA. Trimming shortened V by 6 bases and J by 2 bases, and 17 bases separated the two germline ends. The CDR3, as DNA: TGCAGCGTAAGACCCGGGGTCCTACCTGGAAACACCATATATTTT. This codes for CSVRPGVLPGNTIYF.

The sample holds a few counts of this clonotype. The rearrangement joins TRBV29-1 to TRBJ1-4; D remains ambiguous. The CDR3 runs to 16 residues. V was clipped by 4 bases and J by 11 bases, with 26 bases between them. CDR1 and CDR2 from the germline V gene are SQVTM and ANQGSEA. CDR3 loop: CSVGLWSRGGMMKLFF. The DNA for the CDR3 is TGCAGCGTTGGCTTGTGGTCTCGGGGAGGGATGATGAAACTGTTTTTT.

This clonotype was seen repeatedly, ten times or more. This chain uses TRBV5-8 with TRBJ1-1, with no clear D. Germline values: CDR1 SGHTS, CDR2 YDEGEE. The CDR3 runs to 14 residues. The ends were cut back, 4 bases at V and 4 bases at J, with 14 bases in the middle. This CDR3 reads CASSPIASGTEAFF. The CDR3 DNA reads TGTGCCAGCAGCCCCATAGCGTCCGGCACTGAAGCTTTCTTT.